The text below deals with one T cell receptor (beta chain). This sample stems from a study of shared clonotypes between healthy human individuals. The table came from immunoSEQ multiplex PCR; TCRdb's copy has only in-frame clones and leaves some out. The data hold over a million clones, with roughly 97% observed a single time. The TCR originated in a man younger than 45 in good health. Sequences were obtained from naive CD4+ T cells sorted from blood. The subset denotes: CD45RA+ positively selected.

CDR3 in DNA: TGCGCCAGCTCATCGGGTCCAGCGGCCGATCAGCCCCAGCATTTT. Protein product: CASSSGPAADQPQHF. The V and J genes are TRBV10-2 and TRBJ1-5; D not certain. The CDR3 spans 15 residues. CDR1 WSHSY and CDR2 SAAADI come from the germline V gene. V was pared by 8 bases and J by 5 bases, with 19 bases between.